This is a list of T cell receptor beta chains from one sample in a study of radiotherapy plus CTLA-4 blockade in lung cancer. The protocol was immunoSEQ multiplex PCR, while the TCRdb copy is restricted to in-frame clones and leaves out a portion. The top ten clones hold 22% of a sample with about 40,000 clones, 80% to 90% of them seen once. This sample comprised peripheral blood, obtained from a patient treated with radiotherapy plus ipilimumab. These receptors originate from a human donor with non-small cell lung cancer whose response to radiotherapy plus ipilimumab could not be evaluated. The CDR3 runs from the conserved cysteine through the conserved F or W. Each record gives: V gene, D gene, J gene, CDR3 length, clone size, CDR3 protein, CDR3 DNA. D genes are given only for firm matches. The listing skips clone size in some rows; elsewhere it reads once, few, many or a size class.

V gene: TRBV27; D gene: TRBD1; J gene: TRBJ1-2; CDR3 length: 13; clone size: NA; CDR3 protein: CASSSRTGGGYTF; CDR3 DNA: TGTGCCAGCAGTTCACGGACAGGGGGCGGCTACACCTTC
V gene: TRBV19; D gene: TRBD2; J gene: TRBJ2-1; CDR3 length: 14; clone size: NA; CDR3 protein: CASGRTSGYNEQFF; CDR3 DNA: TGTGCCAGTGGTAGGACTAGCGGGTACAATGAGCAGTTCTTC
V gene: TRBV4-3; D gene: NA; J gene: TRBJ2-2; CDR3 length: 19; clone size: NA; CDR3 protein: CASSQVLGGRGLDTGELFF; CDR3 DNA: TGCGCCAGCAGCCAAGTCCTGGGGGGGCGGGGGCTGGACACCGGGGAGCTGTTTTTT
V gene: TRBV11-2; D gene: NA; J gene: TRBJ2-2; CDR3 length: 16; clone size: NA; CDR3 protein: CASSIGQTWGAGELFF; CDR3 DNA: TGTGCCAGCAGCATAGGACAAACATGGGGCGCCGGGGAGCTGTTTTTT
V gene: TRBV27; D gene: NA; J gene: TRBJ2-3; CDR3 length: 14; clone size: once; CDR3 protein: CASSSLDYPDTQYF; CDR3 DNA: TGTGCCAGCAGTTCCCTCGACTATCCAGATACGCAGTATTTT
V gene: TRBV18; D gene: NA; J gene: TRBJ2-7; CDR3 length: 13; clone size: NA; CDR3 protein: CASSEQNTYEQYF; CDR3 DNA: TGTGCCAGCTCAGAACAGAACACCTACGAGCAGTACTTC
V gene: TRBV15; D gene: NA; J gene: TRBJ2-1; CDR3 length: 13; clone size: NA; CDR3 protein: CATSPFTYNEQFF; CDR3 DNA: TGTGCCACCAGCCCCTTTACCTACAATGAGCAGTTCTTC
V gene: TRBV7-2; D gene: NA; J gene: TRBJ2-2; CDR3 length: 16; clone size: NA; CDR3 protein: CASSLAHAGLSGELFF; CDR3 DNA: TGTGCCAGCAGCTTAGCGCATGCGGGACTTTCCGGGGAGCTGTTTTTT
V gene: TRBV7-2; D gene: TRBD1; J gene: TRBJ1-2; CDR3 length: 14; clone size: NA; CDR3 protein: CASSLGQGPYGYTF; CDR3 DNA: TGTGCCAGCAGCTTGGGACAGGGACCGTATGGCTACACCTTC
V gene: TRBV27; D gene: TRBD2; J gene: TRBJ2-1; CDR3 length: 19; clone size: NA; CDR3 protein: CASSFGWASSGGVGNEQFF; CDR3 DNA: TGTGCCAGCAGTTTTGGGTGGGCGTCTAGCGGGGGGGTGGGCAATGAGCAGTTCTTC
V gene: TRBV19; D gene: TRBD1; J gene: TRBJ1-2; CDR3 length: 15; clone size: once; CDR3 protein: CASSIAGQGGYGYTF; CDR3 DNA: TGTGCCAGTAGTATAGCGGGACAGGGAGGATATGGCTACACCTTC
V gene: TRBV19; D gene: NA; J gene: TRBJ2-6; CDR3 length: 15; clone size: NA; CDR3 protein: CASTPLRAGANVLTF; CDR3 DNA: TGTGCCAGTACCCCCCTGAGGGCTGGGGCCAACGTCCTGACTTTC
V gene: TRBV19; D gene: TRBD1; J gene: TRBJ2-7; CDR3 length: 16; clone size: NA; CDR3 protein: CASSGDTQGMGNEQYF; CDR3 DNA: TGTGCCAGTAGTGGAGATACACAGGGGATGGGAAACGAGCAGTACTTC
V gene: TRBV4-1; D gene: TRBD1; J gene: TRBJ1-6; CDR3 length: 15; clone size: NA; CDR3 protein: CASSQEDRVGSPLHF; CDR3 DNA: TGCGCCAGCAGCCAAGAAGACAGGGTAGGTTCACCCCTCCACTTT
V gene: TRBV18; D gene: TRBD1; J gene: TRBJ2-2; CDR3 length: 14; clone size: NA; CDR3 protein: CASSLDRGTGELFF; CDR3 DNA: TGTGCCAGCTCACTCGACAGGGGAACCGGGGAGCTGTTTTTT
V gene: TRBV29-1; D gene: TRBD1; J gene: TRBJ2-3; CDR3 length: 14; clone size: NA; CDR3 protein: CSVAGGQGADTQYF; CDR3 DNA: TGCAGCGTTGCGGGGGGACAGGGCGCAGATACGCAGTATTTT
V gene: TRBV5-1; D gene: NA; J gene: TRBJ1-1; CDR3 length: 14; clone size: NA; CDR3 protein: CASSLGVGGAEAFF; CDR3 DNA: TGCGCCAGCAGCTTGGGTGTTGGGGGCGCTGAAGCTTTCTTT
V gene: TRBV5-4; D gene: TRBD1; J gene: TRBJ1-1; CDR3 length: 15; clone size: NA; CDR3 protein: CASSPGGSGYTEAFF; CDR3 DNA: TGTGCCAGCAGCCCAGGGGGATCGGGTTACACTGAAGCTTTCTTT
V gene: TRBV7-2; D gene: TRBD1; J gene: TRBJ1-2; CDR3 length: 16; clone size: NA; CDR3 protein: CASSGWGGTGAYGYTF; CDR3 DNA: TGTGCCAGCAGCGGGTGGGGGGGGACAGGGGCCTATGGCTACACCTTC
V gene: TRBV10-1; D gene: TRBD2; J gene: TRBJ2-3; CDR3 length: 16; clone size: NA; CDR3 protein: CASSGPGLAGGDTQYF; CDR3 DNA: TGCGCCAGCAGTGGACCGGGACTAGCGGGAGGAGATACGCAGTATTTT
V gene: TRBV6-5; D gene: TRBD1; J gene: TRBJ2-7; CDR3 length: 15; clone size: NA; CDR3 protein: CASSQNSGGWGEQYF; CDR3 DNA: TGTGCCAGCAGCCAAAACTCAGGGGGCTGGGGCGAGCAGTACTTC
V gene: TRBV18; D gene: NA; J gene: TRBJ2-2; CDR3 length: 14; clone size: NA; CDR3 protein: CASSPSAGAGELFF; CDR3 DNA: TGTGCCAGCTCACCATCAGCAGGGGCCGGGGAGCTGTTTTTT
V gene: TRBV5-1; D gene: NA; J gene: TRBJ2-3; CDR3 length: 15; clone size: NA; CDR3 protein: CASSETQGPTDTQYF; CDR3 DNA: TGCGCCAGCAGCGAAACACAGGGACCCACAGATACGCAGTATTTT
V gene: TRBV7-9; D gene: TRBD1; J gene: TRBJ2-1; CDR3 length: 18; clone size: NA; CDR3 protein: CASSLAPGQGTLNNEQFF; CDR3 DNA: TGTGCCAGCAGCTTAGCACCGGGACAGGGGACCCTGAACAATGAGCAGTTCTTC
V gene: TRBV6-1; D gene: NA; J gene: TRBJ1-1; CDR3 length: 13; clone size: NA; CDR3 protein: CASRETGNTEAFF; CDR3 DNA: TGTGCCAGCAGGGAAACAGGGAACACTGAAGCTTTCTTT
V gene: TRBV13; D gene: TRBD2; J gene: TRBJ2-3; CDR3 length: 22; clone size: NA; CDR3 protein: CASSPEIKGTVSGGVVTDTQYF; CDR3 DNA: TGTGCCAGCAGCCCTGAGATAAAGGGGACAGTCAGCGGGGGGGTGGTCACAGATACGCAGTATTTT
V gene: TRBV18; D gene: TRBD1; J gene: TRBJ1-2; CDR3 length: 15; clone size: NA; CDR3 protein: CASSPPGDRGRGYTF; CDR3 DNA: TGTGCCAGCTCACCACCGGGGGACAGGGGCCGAGGCTACACCTTC
V gene: TRBV9; D gene: TRBD2; J gene: TRBJ2-5; CDR3 length: 15; clone size: NA; CDR3 protein: CASSTERGRRETQYF; CDR3 DNA: TGTGCCAGCAGCACCGAGCGGGGGCGGCGGGAGACCCAGTACTTC
V gene: TRBV27; D gene: NA; J gene: TRBJ1-1; CDR3 length: 14; clone size: NA; CDR3 protein: CASSHRESNTEAFF; CDR3 DNA: TGTGCCAGCAGCCACAGGGAATCGAACACTGAAGCTTTCTTT
V gene: TRBV6-4; D gene: NA; J gene: TRBJ2-1; CDR3 length: 14; clone size: NA; CDR3 protein: CASSDGEKGNEQFF; CDR3 DNA: TGTGCCAGCAGTGATGGGGAGAAGGGTAATGAGCAGTTCTTC
V gene: TRBV28; D gene: TRBD1; J gene: TRBJ2-7; CDR3 length: 15; clone size: NA; CDR3 protein: CASSSTGTGGNEQYF; CDR3 DNA: TGTGCCAGCAGTTCAACCGGGACAGGGGGCAACGAGCAGTACTTC
V gene: TRBV7-2; D gene: NA; J gene: TRBJ1-6; CDR3 length: 15; clone size: few; CDR3 protein: CASSLDPGVGSPLHF; CDR3 DNA: TGTGCCAGCAGCTTGGACCCAGGGGTAGGTTCACCCCTCCACTTT
V gene: TRBV19; D gene: TRBD1; J gene: TRBJ1-5; CDR3 length: 12; clone size: NA; CDR3 protein: CASSPRDSPKHF; CDR3 DNA: TGTGCCAGTAGTCCACGGGACAGTCCCAAGCATTTT
V gene: TRBV27; D gene: NA; J gene: TRBJ2-1; CDR3 length: 12; clone size: NA; CDR3 protein: CASSLTVGEQFF; CDR3 DNA: TGTGCCAGCAGTTTAACAGTCGGTGAGCAGTTCTTC
V gene: TRBV4-3; D gene: TRBD1; J gene: TRBJ2-2; CDR3 length: 16; clone size: NA; CDR3 protein: CASSHADRLNTGELFF; CDR3 DNA: TGCGCCAGCAGCCATGCGGACAGGTTAAACACCGGGGAGCTGTTTTTT
V gene: TRBV2; D gene: TRBD1; J gene: TRBJ1-5; CDR3 length: 14; clone size: once; CDR3 protein: CASSEGRGNQPQHF; CDR3 DNA: TGTGCCAGCAGTGAAGGCAGGGGGAATCAGCCCCAGCATTTT
V gene: TRBV6-5; D gene: NA; J gene: TRBJ2-2; CDR3 length: 14; clone size: NA; CDR3 protein: CASRGAGDTGELFF; CDR3 DNA: TGTGCCAGCAGGGGGGCAGGGGACACCGGGGAGCTGTTTTTT
V gene: TRBV19; D gene: NA; J gene: TRBJ2-2; CDR3 length: 17; clone size: NA; CDR3 protein: CASSIPPLYGDTGELFF; CDR3 DNA: TGTGCCAGTAGTATTCCTCCCCTTTACGGGGACACCGGGGAGCTGTTTTTT
V gene: TRBV5-6; D gene: NA; J gene: TRBJ1-2; CDR3 length: 14; clone size: few; CDR3 protein: CASSPGGIVYGYTF; CDR3 DNA: TGTGCCAGCAGCCCGGGCGGGATTGTTTATGGCTACACCTTC
V gene: TRBV5-6; D gene: NA; J gene: TRBJ2-7; CDR3 length: 15; clone size: NA; CDR3 protein: CASSLSDRFAYEQYF; CDR3 DNA: TGTGCCAGCAGCCTCTCAGACAGGTTCGCTTACGAGCAGTACTTC
V gene: TRBV4-1; D gene: TRBD1; J gene: TRBJ2-5; CDR3 length: 15; clone size: NA; CDR3 protein: CASSRQTGGQETQYF; CDR3 DNA: TGCGCCAGCAGCCGCCAGACAGGGGGGCAAGAGACCCAGTACTTC
V gene: TRBV4-1; D gene: NA; J gene: TRBJ2-7; CDR3 length: 15; clone size: NA; CDR3 protein: CASSRGQGPSYEQYF; CDR3 DNA: TGCGCCAGCAGCCGGGGTCAGGGTCCCTCCTACGAGCAGTACTTC
V gene: TRBV5-1; D gene: TRBD1; J gene: TRBJ1-1; CDR3 length: 16; clone size: NA; CDR3 protein: CASSRAPGQENTEAFF; CDR3 DNA: TGCGCCAGCAGCCGGGCCCCGGGACAGGAGAACACTGAAGCTTTCTTT
V gene: TRBV4-2; D gene: NA; J gene: TRBJ1-1; CDR3 length: 13; clone size: NA; CDR3 protein: CASSQARVTEAFF; CDR3 DNA: TGTGCCAGCAGCCAAGCCAGGGTCACTGAAGCTTTCTTT
V gene: TRBV11-2; D gene: NA; J gene: TRBJ2-4; CDR3 length: 14; clone size: NA; CDR3 protein: CASSSIWRKNIQYF; CDR3 DNA: TGTGCCAGCAGTAGTATCTGGAGGAAAAACATTCAGTACTTC
V gene: TRBV6-4; D gene: NA; J gene: TRBJ1-1; CDR3 length: 11; clone size: NA; CDR3 protein: CASRQNTEAFF; CDR3 DNA: TGTGCCAGCAGACAAAACACTGAAGCTTTCTTT
V gene: TRBV19; D gene: TRBD1; J gene: TRBJ1-1; CDR3 length: 14; clone size: NA; CDR3 protein: CASRGTGLNTEAFF; CDR3 DNA: TGTGCCAGTCGGGGGACAGGGCTAAACACTGAAGCTTTCTTT
V gene: TRBV11-2; D gene: NA; J gene: TRBJ1-2; CDR3 length: 14; clone size: NA; CDR3 protein: CASSLVQGGYGYTF; CDR3 DNA: TGTGCCAGCAGCTTAGTCCAGGGCGGCTATGGCTACACCTTC
V gene: TRBV5-1; D gene: NA; J gene: TRBJ1-2; CDR3 length: 17; clone size: NA; CDR3 protein: CASSFSGSRPRGYGYTF; CDR3 DNA: TGCGCCAGCAGCTTTAGCGGTTCGCGGCCACGCGGCTATGGCTACACCTTC
V gene: TRBV4-1; D gene: NA; J gene: TRBJ2-7; CDR3 length: 16; clone size: NA; CDR3 protein: CASSQVPLSTFFEQYF; CDR3 DNA: TGCGCCAGCAGCCAAGTCCCCCTCTCTACTTTCTTTGAGCAGTACTTC
V gene: TRBV4-1; D gene: TRBD1; J gene: TRBJ1-6; CDR3 length: 14; clone size: few; CDR3 protein: CASSQGQSNSPLHF; CDR3 DNA: TGCGCCAGCAGCCAGGGACAGTCCAATTCACCCCTCCACTTT
V gene: TRBV28; D gene: TRBD1; J gene: TRBJ1-1; CDR3 length: 18; clone size: once; CDR3 protein: CAIRKGASGTEPYTEAFF; CDR3 DNA: TGTGCCATCAGAAAGGGGGCATCCGGGACAGAACCTTACACTGAAGCTTTCTTT
V gene: TRBV28; D gene: TRBD2; J gene: TRBJ2-1; CDR3 length: 14; clone size: NA; CDR3 protein: CASRTSGSYNEQFF; CDR3 DNA: TGTGCCAGCAGGACTAGCGGGAGCTACAATGAGCAGTTCTTC
V gene: TRBV28; D gene: NA; J gene: TRBJ1-2; CDR3 length: 13; clone size: NA; CDR3 protein: CASKRPRAYGYTF; CDR3 DNA: TGTGCCAGCAAGCGTCCCCGAGCCTATGGCTACACCTTC
V gene: TRBV12-5; D gene: TRBD2; J gene: TRBJ2-1; CDR3 length: 14; clone size: NA; CDR3 protein: CASGLDLAGGEQFF; CDR3 DNA: TGTGCTAGTGGTTTGGATCTAGCGGGGGGGGAGCAGTTCTTC
V gene: TRBV19; D gene: NA; J gene: TRBJ1-5; CDR3 length: 16; clone size: NA; CDR3 protein: CASSIARVGSYQPQHF; CDR3 DNA: TGTGCCAGTAGTATAGCCCGGGTAGGTTCTTATCAGCCCCAGCATTTT
V gene: TRBV7-9; D gene: NA; J gene: TRBJ1-1; CDR3 length: 15; clone size: NA; CDR3 protein: CASSPDAGYDFGAFF; CDR3 DNA: TGTGCCAGCAGCCCCGACGCTGGCTACGACTTCGGAGCTTTCTTT